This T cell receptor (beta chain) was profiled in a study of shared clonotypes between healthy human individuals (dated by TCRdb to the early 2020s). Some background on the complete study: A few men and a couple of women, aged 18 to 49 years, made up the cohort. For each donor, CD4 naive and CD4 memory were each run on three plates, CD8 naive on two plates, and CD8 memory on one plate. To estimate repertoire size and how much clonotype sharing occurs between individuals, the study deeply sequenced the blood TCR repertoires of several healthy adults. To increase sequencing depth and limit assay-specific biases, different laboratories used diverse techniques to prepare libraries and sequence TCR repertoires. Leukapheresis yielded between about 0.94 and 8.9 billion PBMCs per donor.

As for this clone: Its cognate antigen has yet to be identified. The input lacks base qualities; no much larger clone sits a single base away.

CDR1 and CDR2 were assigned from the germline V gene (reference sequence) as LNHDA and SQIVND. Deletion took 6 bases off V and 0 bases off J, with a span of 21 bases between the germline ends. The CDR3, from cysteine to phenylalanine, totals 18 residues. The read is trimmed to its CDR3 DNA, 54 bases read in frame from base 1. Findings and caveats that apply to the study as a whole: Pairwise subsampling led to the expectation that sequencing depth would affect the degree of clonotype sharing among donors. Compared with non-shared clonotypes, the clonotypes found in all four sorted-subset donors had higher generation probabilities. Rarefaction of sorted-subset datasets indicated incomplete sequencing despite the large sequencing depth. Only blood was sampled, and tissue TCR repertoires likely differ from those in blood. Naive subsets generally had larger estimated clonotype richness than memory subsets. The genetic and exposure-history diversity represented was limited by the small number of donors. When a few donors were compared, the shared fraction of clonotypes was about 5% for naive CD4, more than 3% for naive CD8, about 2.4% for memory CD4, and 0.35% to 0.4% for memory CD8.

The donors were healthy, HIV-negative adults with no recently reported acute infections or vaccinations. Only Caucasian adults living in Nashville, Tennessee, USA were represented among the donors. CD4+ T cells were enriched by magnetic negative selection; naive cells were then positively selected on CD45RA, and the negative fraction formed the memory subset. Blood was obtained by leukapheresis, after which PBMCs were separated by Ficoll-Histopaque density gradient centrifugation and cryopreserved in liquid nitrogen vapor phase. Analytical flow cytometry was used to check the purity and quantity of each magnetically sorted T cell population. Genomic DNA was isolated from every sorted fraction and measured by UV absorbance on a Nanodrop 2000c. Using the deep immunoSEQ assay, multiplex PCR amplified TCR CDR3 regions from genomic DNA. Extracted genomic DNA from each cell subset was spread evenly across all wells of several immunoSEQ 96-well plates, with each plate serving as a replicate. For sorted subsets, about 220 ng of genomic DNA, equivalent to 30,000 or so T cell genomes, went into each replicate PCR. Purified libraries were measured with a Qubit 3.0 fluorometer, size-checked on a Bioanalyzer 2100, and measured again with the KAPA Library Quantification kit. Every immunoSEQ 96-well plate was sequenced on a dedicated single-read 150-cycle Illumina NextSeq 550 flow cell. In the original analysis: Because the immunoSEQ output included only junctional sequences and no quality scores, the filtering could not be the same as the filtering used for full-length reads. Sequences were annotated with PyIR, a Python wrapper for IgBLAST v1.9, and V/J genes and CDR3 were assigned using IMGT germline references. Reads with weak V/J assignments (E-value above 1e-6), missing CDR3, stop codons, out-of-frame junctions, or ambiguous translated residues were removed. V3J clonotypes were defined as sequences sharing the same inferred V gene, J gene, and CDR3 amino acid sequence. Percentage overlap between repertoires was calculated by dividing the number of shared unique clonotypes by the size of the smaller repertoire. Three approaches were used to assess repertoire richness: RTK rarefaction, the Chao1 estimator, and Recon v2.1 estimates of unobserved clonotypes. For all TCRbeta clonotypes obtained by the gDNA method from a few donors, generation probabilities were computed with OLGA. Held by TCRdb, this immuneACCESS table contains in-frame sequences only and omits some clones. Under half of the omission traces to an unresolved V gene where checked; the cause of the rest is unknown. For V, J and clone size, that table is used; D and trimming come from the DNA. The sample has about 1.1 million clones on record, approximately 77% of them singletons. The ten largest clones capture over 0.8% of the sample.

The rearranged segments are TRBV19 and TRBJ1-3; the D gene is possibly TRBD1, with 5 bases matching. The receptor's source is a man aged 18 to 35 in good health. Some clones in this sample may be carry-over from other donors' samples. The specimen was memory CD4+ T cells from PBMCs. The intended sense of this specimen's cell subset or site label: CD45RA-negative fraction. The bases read TGTGCCAGTAGCCGCCAGCCTCGGGGCCCGAGCTCTGGAAACACCATATATTTT. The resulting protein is CASSRQPRGPSSGNTIYF.